A selection of T cell receptor beta chains follows, all from one sample in a study of beta chain features in type 1 diabetes. Measured with immunoSEQ multiplex PCR; TCRdb has only the in-frame clones, and not every one. This table holds hundreds of thousands of clones, roughly a sixth found once. Specimen: naive CD4+ T cells from blood. The receptors originated from a woman younger than 30 in good health. The CDR3 runs from the conserved cysteine through the conserved F or W. The D gene is left open where the match is weak. Clone size, where shown, is once, few, many, or a class for clones that have expanded.

V: TRBV6-1
size: few
D: TRBD2
J: TRBJ2-7
DNA: TGTGCCAGCAGTGCCAGTAGTAGCGGGGACAACTACGAGCAGTACTTC
CDR3: CASSASSSGDNYEQYF

V: TRBV5-4
size: NA
D: TRBD1
J: TRBJ2-4
DNA: TGTGCCAGCAGCGCTACCGGGACAGTAAAAAACATTCAGTACTTC
CDR3: CASSATGTVKNIQYF

V: TRBV28
size: few
D: NA
J: TRBJ2-3
DNA: TGTGCCAGCAACCTACAGTTTATGCGATTCACAGATACGCAGTATTTT
CDR3: CASNLQFMRFTDTQYF

V: TRBV7-2
size: NA
D: TRBD2
J: TRBJ2-5
DNA: TGTGCCAGCAGCTTCCGGACTAGCGGGAGGGCGGAGACCCAGTACTTC
CDR3: CASSFRTSGRAETQYF

V: TRBV5-1
size: few
D: NA
J: TRBJ1-2
DNA: TGCGCCAGCAGCTTGGCGGGGATCGGAGCCTACACCTTC
CDR3: CASSLAGIGAYTF

V: TRBV7-2
size: few
D: TRBD1
J: TRBJ2-1
DNA: TGTGCCAGCAGACAAGGCCCGGGACAGGGGAGGTTGAATGAGCAGTTCTTC
CDR3: CASRQGPGQGRLNEQFF

V: TRBV7-8
size: few
D: NA
J: TRBJ2-7
DNA: TGTGCCAGCAGCTTACCCATCGCCCCGGGCGAGCAGTACTTC
CDR3: CASSLPIAPGEQYF

V: TRBV11-2
size: few
D: NA
J: TRBJ2-5
DNA: TGTGCCAGCAGATTCTACCTCCAAGAGACCCAGTACTTC
CDR3: CASRFYLQETQYF

V: TRBV5-5
size: NA
D: TRBD2
J: TRBJ2-7
DNA: TGTGCCAGCAGCTTGGAGCTAGCGGGAGGGTTCTCCTACGAGCAGTACTTC
CDR3: CASSLELAGGFSYEQYF

V: TRBV15
size: NA
D: NA
J: TRBJ1-5
DNA: TGTGCCACCAGCAGAGGGGCAGGGATTCAACGGGGCAATCAGCCCCAGCATTTT
CDR3: CATSRGAGIQRGNQPQHF

V: TRBV18
size: NA
D: NA
J: TRBJ1-2
DNA: TGTGCCAGCTCACCCACGGAGGGGAGGTCCGGTTATGGCTACACCTTC
CDR3: CASSPTEGRSGYGYTF

V: TRBV6-6
size: few
D: NA
J: TRBJ1-2
DNA: TGTGCCAGCTATCCAGGGGTGGTTGGTGGCTACACCTTC
CDR3: CASYPGVVGGYTF

V: TRBV28
size: few
D: NA
J: TRBJ2-6
DNA: TGTGCCAGCTCCCAGGTTTCTGGGGCCAACGTCCTGACTTTC
CDR3: CASSQVSGANVLTF

V: TRBV2
size: NA
D: TRBD2
J: TRBJ2-4
DNA: TGTGCCAGCAGTGGGACTAGCGGGAGGTGGTTTGGAAACATTCAGTACTTC
CDR3: CASSGTSGRWFGNIQYF

V: TRBV21-1
size: few
D: NA
J: TRBJ2-1
DNA: TGTGCCAGACCCGGAGAGGGGGAGGGCGAGTACGATGAGCAGTTCTTC
CDR3: CARPGEGEGEYDEQFF

V: TRBV5-6
size: NA
D: NA
J: TRBJ2-5
DNA: TGTGCCAGCAGCTTAACAACCTCTTGGTACGAGAAACAAGAGACCCAGTACTTC
CDR3: CASSLTTSWYEKQETQYF

V: TRBV27
size: NA
D: TRBD1
J: TRBJ2-7
DNA: TGTGCCAGCAGTTTTAGCGGGTTGGGACAGGGGACACCTTACGAGCAGTACTTC
CDR3: CASSFSGLGQGTPYEQYF

V: TRBV11-3
size: NA
D: NA
J: TRBJ2-7
DNA: TGTGCCAGCAGCCCTGGGGGCGGGACAACCTTCGAGCAGTACTTC
CDR3: CASSPGGGTTFEQYF

V: TRBV7-9
size: NA
D: NA
J: TRBJ2-6
DNA: TGTGCCAGCAGCTTAGGGTTTGGCTCTGGGGCCAACGTCCTGACTTTC
CDR3: CASSLGFGSGANVLTF

V: TRBV7-3
size: once
D: NA
J: TRBJ2-7
DNA: TGTGCCAGCAGCTTAGCCGTCGGGAGTAAGGAGCAGTACTTC
CDR3: CASSLAVGSKEQYF

V: TRBV5-1
size: NA
D: NA
J: TRBJ1-1
DNA: TGCGCCAGCGGCAACCGGGTGGGGGGCACTGAAGCTTTCTTT
CDR3: CASGNRVGGTEAFF

V: TRBV18
size: few
D: NA
J: TRBJ2-2
DNA: TGTGCCAGCTCACCACCTAGCCAGGCCGGGGAGCTGTTTTTT
CDR3: CASSPPSQAGELFF

V: TRBV5-1
size: few
D: NA
J: TRBJ2-7
DNA: TGCGCCAGCAGCTTGCAGGTAACATCCAACGAGCAGTACTTC
CDR3: CASSLQVTSNEQYF

V: TRBV6-5
size: NA
D: TRBD1
J: TRBJ2-2
DNA: TGTGCCAGCAGTCGACAGGGGAACACCGGGGAGCTGTTTTTT
CDR3: CASSRQGNTGELFF

V: TRBV18
size: few
D: NA
J: TRBJ2-1
DNA: TGTGCCAGCTCACCACCCTCAGGTTCCTACAATGAGCAGTTCTTC
CDR3: CASSPPSGSYNEQFF